This entry describes one TCR beta chain. Here immunoSEQ multiplex PCR was the method, and the copy in TCRdb shows in-frame clones only, minus some. Of tens of thousands of clones listed, about 84% were seen once; the top ten hold 13% to 15%. These data belong to a study of PD-L1 blockade in urothelial cancer. The overall study: T cells were recovered from blood samples at a median of approximately 150,000.

Documented time point: pretreatment peripheral blood. The V gene's germline CDR1 is SGHVS and CDR2 FNYEAQ. CDR3 length: 14 residues. The ends lost 8 bases at V and 9 bases at J; junction bases unmatched: 7. Sequenced here: PBMCs, sampled around atezolizumab (anti-PD-L1) treatment. The rearrangement uses TRBV7-6 and TRBJ2-1, with 13 positions matching TRBD2. This receptor was obtained from a man in his 60s with urothelial cancer. CDR3 nucleotides: TGTGCCAGCTCGATTACTAGCGGGGGGGTTGAGCAGTTCTTC. It specifies CASSITSGGVEQFF.